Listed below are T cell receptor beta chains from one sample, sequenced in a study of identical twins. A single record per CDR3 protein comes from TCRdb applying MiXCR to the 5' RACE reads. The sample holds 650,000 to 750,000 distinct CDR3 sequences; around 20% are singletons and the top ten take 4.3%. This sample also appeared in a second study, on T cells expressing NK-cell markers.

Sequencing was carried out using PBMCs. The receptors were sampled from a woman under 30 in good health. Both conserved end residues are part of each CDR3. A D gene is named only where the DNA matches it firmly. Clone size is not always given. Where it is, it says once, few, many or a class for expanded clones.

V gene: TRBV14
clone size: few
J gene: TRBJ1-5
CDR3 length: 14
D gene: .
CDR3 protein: CASSQEVSNQPQHF
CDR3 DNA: TGTGCCAGCAGCCAAGAAGTTAGCAATCAGCCCCAGCATTTT

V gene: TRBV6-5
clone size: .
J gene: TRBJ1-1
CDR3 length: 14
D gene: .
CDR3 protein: CASSGTTANTEAFF
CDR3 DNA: TGTGCCAGCAGTGGCACGACAGCTAACACTGAAGCTTTCTTT

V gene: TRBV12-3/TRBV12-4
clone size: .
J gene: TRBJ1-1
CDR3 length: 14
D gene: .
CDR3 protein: CASSLGNQGSEAFF
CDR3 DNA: TGTGCCAGCAGTTTGGGGAACCAGGGTTCTGAAGCTTTCTTT

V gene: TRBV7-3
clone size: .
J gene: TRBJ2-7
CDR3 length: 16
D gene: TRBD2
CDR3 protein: CASSLGPPGGTYEQYF
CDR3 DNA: TGTGCCAGCAGCTTGGGCCCTCCGGGGGGAACCTACGAGCAGTACTTC

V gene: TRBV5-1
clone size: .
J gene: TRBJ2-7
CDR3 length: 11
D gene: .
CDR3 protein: CASRSFYEQYF
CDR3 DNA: TGCGCCAGCAGGTCCTTCTACGAGCAGTACTTC

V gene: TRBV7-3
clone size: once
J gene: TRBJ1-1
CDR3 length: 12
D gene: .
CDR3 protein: CGSSGVNTEAFF
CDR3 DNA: TGTGGCAGCAGCGGGGTGAACACTGAAGCTTTCTTT

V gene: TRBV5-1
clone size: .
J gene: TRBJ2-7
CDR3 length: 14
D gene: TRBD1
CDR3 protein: CASSRGTGGGEQYF
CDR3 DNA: TGCGCCAGCAGCCGAGGGACAGGGGGAGGCGAGCAGTACTTC

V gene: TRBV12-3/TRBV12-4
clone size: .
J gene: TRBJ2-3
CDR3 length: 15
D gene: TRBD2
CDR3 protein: CASRLAGGMADTQYF
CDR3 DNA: TGTGCCAGCAGGCTAGCGGGGGGGATGGCAGATACGCAGTATTTT

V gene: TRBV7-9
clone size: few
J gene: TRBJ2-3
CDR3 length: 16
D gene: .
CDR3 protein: CASSLAPNSYTDTQYF
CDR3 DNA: TGTGCCAGCAGCTTAGCGCCAAACAGCTACACAGATACGCAGTATTTT

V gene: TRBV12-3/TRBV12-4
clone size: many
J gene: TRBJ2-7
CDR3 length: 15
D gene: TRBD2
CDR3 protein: CASSLTSGASYEQYF
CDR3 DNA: TGTGCCAGCAGCCTGACTAGCGGGGCTTCTTACGAGCAGTACTTC

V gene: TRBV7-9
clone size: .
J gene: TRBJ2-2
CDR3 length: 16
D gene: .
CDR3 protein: CASSLAVGVNTGELFF
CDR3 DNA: TGTGCCAGCAGCTTAGCCGTCGGGGTGAACACCGGGGAGCTGTTTTTT

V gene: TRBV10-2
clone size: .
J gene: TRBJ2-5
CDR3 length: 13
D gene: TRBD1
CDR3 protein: CACRDRAKETQYF
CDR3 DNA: TGCGCCTGCCGGGACAGGGCAAAAGAGACCCAGTACTTC

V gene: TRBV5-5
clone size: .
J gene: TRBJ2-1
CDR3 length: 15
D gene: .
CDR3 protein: CASSLLGNPYNEQFF
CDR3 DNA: TGTGCCAGCAGCTTGCTTGGGAACCCCTACAATGAGCAGTTCTTC

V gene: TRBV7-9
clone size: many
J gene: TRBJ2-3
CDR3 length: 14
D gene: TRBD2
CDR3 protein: CASIEARESDTQYF
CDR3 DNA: TGTGCCAGCATCGAAGCGCGGGAGTCAGATACGCAGTATTTT

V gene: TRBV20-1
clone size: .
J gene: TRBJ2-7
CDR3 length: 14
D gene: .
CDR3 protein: CSAPIGGRGREQYF
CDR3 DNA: TGCAGTGCTCCCATCGGTGGGAGGGGGAGGGAGCAGTACTTC

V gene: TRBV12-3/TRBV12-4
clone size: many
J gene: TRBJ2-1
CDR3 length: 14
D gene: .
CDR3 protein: CASSLGGRYNEQFF
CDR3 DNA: TGTGCCAGCAGTTTAGGGGGCCGGTACAATGAGCAGTTCTTC

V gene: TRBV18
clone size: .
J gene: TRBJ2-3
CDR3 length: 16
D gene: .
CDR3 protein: CASSPPNTGGTDTQYF
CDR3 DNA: TGTGCCAGCTCACCACCGAATACAGGTGGCACAGATACGCAGTATTTT

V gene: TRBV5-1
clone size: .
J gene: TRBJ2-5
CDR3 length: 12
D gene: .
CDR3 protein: CASSLEVETQYF
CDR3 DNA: TGCGCCAGCAGCCTGGAGGTCGAGACCCAGTACTTC

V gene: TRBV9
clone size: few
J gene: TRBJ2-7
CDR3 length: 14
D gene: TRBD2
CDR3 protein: CASSAGGSPYEQYF
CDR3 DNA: TGTGCCAGCAGCGCGGGGGGATCTCCTTACGAGCAGTACTTC

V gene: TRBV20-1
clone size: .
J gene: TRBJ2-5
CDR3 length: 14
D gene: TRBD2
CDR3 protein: CSARSGLAGGTQYF
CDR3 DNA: TGCAGTGCTAGATCCGGACTAGCGGGGGGGACCCAGTACTTC

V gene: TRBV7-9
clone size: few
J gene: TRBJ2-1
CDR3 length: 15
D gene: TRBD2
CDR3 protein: CASRSTTSGSHEQFF
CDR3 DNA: TGTGCCAGCAGGTCCACGACTAGCGGGAGCCATGAGCAGTTCTTC

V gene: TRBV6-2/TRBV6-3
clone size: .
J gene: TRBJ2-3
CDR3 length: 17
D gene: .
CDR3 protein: CASSYGSRRGGVYTQYF
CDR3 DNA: TGTGCCAGCAGTTACGGGTCGAGGAGGGGCGGCGTATATACGCAGTATTTT

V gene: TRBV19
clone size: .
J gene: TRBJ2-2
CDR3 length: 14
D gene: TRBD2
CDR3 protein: CASSKGLVGGELFF
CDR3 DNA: TGTGCCAGTAGTAAGGGACTAGTCGGCGGGGAGCTGTTTTTT

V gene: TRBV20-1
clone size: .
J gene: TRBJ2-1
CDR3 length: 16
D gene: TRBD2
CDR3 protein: CSARVPLAGGYNEQFF
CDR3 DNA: TGCAGTGCTAGAGTACCACTAGCGGGGGGCTACAATGAGCAGTTCTTC

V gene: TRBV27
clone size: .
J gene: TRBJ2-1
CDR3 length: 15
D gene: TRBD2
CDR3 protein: CASSRLAGVGNEQFF
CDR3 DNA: TGTGCCAGCAGCAGACTAGCGGGAGTTGGCAATGAGCAGTTCTTC

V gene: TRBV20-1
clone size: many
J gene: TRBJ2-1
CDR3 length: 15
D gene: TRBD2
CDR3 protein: CSAPLRLAGDNEQFF
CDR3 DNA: TGCAGTGCTCCGCTGAGACTAGCGGGAGACAATGAGCAGTTCTTC

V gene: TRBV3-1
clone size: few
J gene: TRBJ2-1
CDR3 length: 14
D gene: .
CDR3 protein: CASSPLDRAKVQFF
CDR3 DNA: TGTGCCAGCAGCCCCCTAGACAGAGCCAAGGTGCAGTTCTTC

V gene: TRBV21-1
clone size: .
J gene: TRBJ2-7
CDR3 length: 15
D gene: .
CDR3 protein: CASRGGTGISYEQYF
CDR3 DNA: TGTGCCAGCCGAGGCGGGACAGGGATCTCCTACGAGCAGTACTTC

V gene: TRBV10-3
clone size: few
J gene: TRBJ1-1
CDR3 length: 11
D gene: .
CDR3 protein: CAISQGHEAFF
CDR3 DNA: TGTGCCATCAGCCAGGGACATGAAGCTTTCTTT

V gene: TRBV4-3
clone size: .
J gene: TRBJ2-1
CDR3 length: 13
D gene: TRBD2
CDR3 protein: CASSQGTSREQFF
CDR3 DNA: TGCGCCAGCAGCCAAGGGACTAGCCGTGAGCAGTTCTTC

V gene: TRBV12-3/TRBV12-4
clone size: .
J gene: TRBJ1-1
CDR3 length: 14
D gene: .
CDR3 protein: CASSHRTGLTEAFF
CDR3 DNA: TGTGCCAGCAGTCACCGGACCGGCCTCACTGAAGCTTTCTTT

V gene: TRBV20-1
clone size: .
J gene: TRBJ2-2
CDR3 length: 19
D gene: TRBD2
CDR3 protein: CSARDPFPSGTLTGGELFF
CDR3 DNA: TGCAGTGCTAGAGATCCATTTCCTAGCGGAACACTCACCGGTGGGGAGCTGTTTTTT

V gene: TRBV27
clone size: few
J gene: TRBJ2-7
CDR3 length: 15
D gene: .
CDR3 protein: CASSFLTPGRYEQYF
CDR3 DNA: TGTGCCAGCAGTTTTCTCACCCCCGGACGGTACGAGCAGTACTTC

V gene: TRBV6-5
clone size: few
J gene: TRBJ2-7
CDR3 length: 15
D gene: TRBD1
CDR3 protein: CASSYQGQGWHEQYF
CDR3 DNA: TGTGCCAGCAGTTACCAGGGACAGGGGTGGCACGAGCAGTACTTC

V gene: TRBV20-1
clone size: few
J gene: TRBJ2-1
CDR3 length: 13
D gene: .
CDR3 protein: CSSTGSTIYEQFF
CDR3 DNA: TGCAGTTCTACAGGGTCTACCATTTATGAGCAGTTCTTC

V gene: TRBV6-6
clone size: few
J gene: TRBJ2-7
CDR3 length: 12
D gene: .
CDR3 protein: CASSASGDEQYF
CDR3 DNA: TGTGCCAGCAGTGCCTCGGGCGACGAGCAGTACTTC

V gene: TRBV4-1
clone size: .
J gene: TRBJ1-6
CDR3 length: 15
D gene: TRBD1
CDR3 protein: CASSQEMDRASPLHF
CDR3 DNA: TGCGCCAGCAGCCAAGAGATGGACAGGGCTTCACCCCTCCACTTT

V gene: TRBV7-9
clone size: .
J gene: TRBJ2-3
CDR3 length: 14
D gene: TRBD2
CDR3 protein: CASSTTSGADTQYF
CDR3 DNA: TGTGCCAGCAGCACTACTAGCGGTGCAGATACGCAGTATTTT

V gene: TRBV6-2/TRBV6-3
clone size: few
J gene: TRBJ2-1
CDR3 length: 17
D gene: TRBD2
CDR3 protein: CASIALAGGPGYNEQFF
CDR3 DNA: TGTGCCAGCATCGCCCTCGCGGGGGGGCCGGGCTACAATGAGCAGTTCTTC

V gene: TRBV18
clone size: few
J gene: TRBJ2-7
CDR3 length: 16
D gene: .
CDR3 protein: CASSPRKQGNSYEQYF
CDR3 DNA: TGTGCCAGCTCACCACGAAAGCAGGGGAACTCCTACGAGCAGTACTTC

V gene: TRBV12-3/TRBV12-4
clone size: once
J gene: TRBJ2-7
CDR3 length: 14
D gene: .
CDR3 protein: CASSLRSVGDEQYF
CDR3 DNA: TGTGCCAGCAGTTTGCGTAGTGTAGGCGACGAGCAGTACTTC

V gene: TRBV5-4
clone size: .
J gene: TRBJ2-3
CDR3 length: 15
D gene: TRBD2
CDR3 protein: CASSLRAGVEDTQYF
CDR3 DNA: TGTGCCAGCAGCTTGAGAGCGGGAGTTGAAGATACGCAGTATTTT

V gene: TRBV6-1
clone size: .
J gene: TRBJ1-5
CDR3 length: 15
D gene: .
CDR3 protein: CASRHTYKQGQPQHF
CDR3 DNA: TGTGCCAGCAGACACACCTACAAACAGGGACAGCCCCAGCATTTT

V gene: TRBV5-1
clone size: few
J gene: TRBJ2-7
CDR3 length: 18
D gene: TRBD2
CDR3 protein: CASSTGTVAGGLLVEQYF
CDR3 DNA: TGCGCCAGCAGCACGGGGACAGTAGCGGGAGGCCTCCTGGTCGAGCAGTACTTC

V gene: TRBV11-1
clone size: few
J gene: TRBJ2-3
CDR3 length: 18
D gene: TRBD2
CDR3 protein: CASSSGLAGDLSTDTQYF
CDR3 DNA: TGTGCCAGCAGCTCGGGACTAGCGGGAGACCTAAGCACAGATACGCAGTATTTT

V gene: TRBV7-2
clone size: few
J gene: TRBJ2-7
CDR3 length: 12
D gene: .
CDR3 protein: CASSFVNGEQYF
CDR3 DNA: TGTGCCAGCAGCTTTGTCAATGGGGAGCAGTACTTC

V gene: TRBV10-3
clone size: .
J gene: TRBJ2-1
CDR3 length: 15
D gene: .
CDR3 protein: CAISELDRNYNEQFF
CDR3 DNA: TGTGCCATCAGTGAGCTAGACAGAAATTACAATGAGCAGTTCTTC

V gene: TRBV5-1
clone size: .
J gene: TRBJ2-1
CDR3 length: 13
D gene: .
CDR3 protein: CASYRDNNNEQFF
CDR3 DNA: TGCGCCAGCTACCGGGACAACAACAATGAGCAGTTCTTC

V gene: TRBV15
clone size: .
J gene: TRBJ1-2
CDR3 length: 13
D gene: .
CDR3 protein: CATSSWTGFGYTF
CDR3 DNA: TGTGCCACCAGCAGTTGGACCGGGTTTGGCTACACCTTC

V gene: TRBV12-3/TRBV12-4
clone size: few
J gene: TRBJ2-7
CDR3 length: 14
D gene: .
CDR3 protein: CASKSAGPQGEQYF
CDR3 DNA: TGTGCCAGCAAATCCGCCGGACCCCAGGGGGAGCAGTACTTC

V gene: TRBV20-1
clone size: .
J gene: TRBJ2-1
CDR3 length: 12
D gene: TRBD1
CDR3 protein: CSAQDRDDEQFF
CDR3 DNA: TGCAGTGCTCAGGACAGGGACGATGAGCAGTTCTTC

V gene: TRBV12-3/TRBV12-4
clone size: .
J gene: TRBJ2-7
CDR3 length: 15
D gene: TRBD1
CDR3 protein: CASSPRGTVSYEQYF
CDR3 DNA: TGTGCCAGCAGTCCAAGGGGGACAGTCTCCTACGAGCAGTACTTC

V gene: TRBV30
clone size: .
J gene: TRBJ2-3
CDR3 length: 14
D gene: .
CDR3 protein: CAWRAGAYTDTQYF
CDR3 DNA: TGTGCCTGGAGGGCGGGGGCCTACACAGATACGCAGTATTTT